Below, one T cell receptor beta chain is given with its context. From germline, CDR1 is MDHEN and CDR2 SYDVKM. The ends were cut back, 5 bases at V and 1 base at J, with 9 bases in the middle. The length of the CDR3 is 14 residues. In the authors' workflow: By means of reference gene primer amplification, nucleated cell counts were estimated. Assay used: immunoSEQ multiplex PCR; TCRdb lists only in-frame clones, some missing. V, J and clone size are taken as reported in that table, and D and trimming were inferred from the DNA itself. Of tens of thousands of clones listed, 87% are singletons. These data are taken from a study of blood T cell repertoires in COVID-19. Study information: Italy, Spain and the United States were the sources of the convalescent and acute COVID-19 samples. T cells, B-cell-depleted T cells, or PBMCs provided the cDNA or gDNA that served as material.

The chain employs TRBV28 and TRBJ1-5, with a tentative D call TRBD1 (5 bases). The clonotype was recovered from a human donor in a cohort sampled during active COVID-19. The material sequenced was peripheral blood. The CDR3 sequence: CASSLRQSNQPQHF. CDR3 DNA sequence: TGTGCCAGCAGTCTCCGACAGAGCAATCAGCCCCAGCATTTT.